The subject of this entry is one T cell receptor beta chain. The sample belongs to a study of blood T cell repertoires in COVID-19. The wider study: The origin of the acute and convalescent COVID-19 samples was the United States, Italy and Spain. T cells, B-cell-depleted T cells, or PBMCs supplied cDNA or gDNA.

In the original analysis: Reference gene primer amplification in the assay estimated nucleated cell counts. Here immunoSEQ multiplex PCR was the method, and the copy in TCRdb shows in-frame clones only, minus some. That table is the source of V, J and clone size, and D and trimming were worked out from the DNA. This table has approximately 120,000 clones, roughly 79% appearing once. CDR3 length: 16 amino acids. Germline lookup yields CDR1 SNHLY and CDR2 FYNNEI. Trimming removed 3 bases from V and 0 bases from J; junction bases left unmatched: 6. This chain connects TRBV2 to TRBJ1-2; 8 bases map to TRBD1. The TCR sequence derives from a human donor in a cohort sampled during active COVID-19. Sequencing was done on a sample of peripheral blood. The DNA of the CDR3 is TGTGCCAGCAGTGATGACAGGGGCCGAGCTAACTATGGCTACACCTTC. Translated, it gives CASSDDRGRANYGYTF.